This T cell receptor (beta chain) is drawn from a study of Ad26.COV2.S vaccination and SARS-CoV-2 variants. In the study overall: Participant was drawn from the COV1001 Ad26.COV2.S trial arm.

The V gene's germline CDR1 is SGHNT and CDR2 YYREEE (reference sequence). The V end was cut by 5 bases, the J end by 2 bases, with 15 bases between. CDR3 length: 15 amino acids. A single count supports this clone. The antigen is undetermined. The repertoire was sequenced with immunoSEQ multiplex PCR; TCRdb's copy has only in-frame clones and lacks some. The sample consists of fewer than 900,000 clones, roughly 90% of them appearing once. Notes on the study in general: Placebo recipients trailed vaccine recipients in spike-specific TCR breadth.

Treatment given: roughly 20 received Ad26.COV2.S at low or high dose, single or two shots; about 5 received placebo; per-sample allocation not given. Sampling was performed 63 days after the first vaccine or placebo injection. The sample in question was peripheral blood, obtained in a trial of Ad26.COV2.S vaccine versus placebo. This receptor was identified in a person between 18 and 65 years old who received the Ad26.COV2.S COVID-19 vaccine or a placebo. The chain has TRBV5-4 and TRBJ2-3, with a tentative D call TRBD2 (6 bases). The CDR3 bases are TGTGCCAGCAGGCAACCGGGACTTGACACAGATACGCAGTATTTT. This translates into CASRQPGLDTDTQYF. Full variable domain (rest looked up from reference TRBV5-4 and TRBJ2-3): ETGVTQSPTHLIKTRGQQVTLRCSSQSGHNTVSWYQQALGQGPQFIFQYYREEENGRGNFPPRFSGLQFPNYSSELNVNALELDDSALYLCASRQPGLDTDTQYFGPGTRLTVL.